One and the same sample provided the 27 T cell receptor beta chains below, sequenced in a study of human T cells and chemical hapten exposure (dated by TCRdb to the early 2020s). The library was produced with RACE. The sequencing machine was a NextSeq 500. In TCRdb, the public reads were trimmed at Q25 with fastp and aligned with MiXCR, with productive beta chains retained. Every CDR3 protein is listed once, alongside the most common genes and DNA of its rows. This sample comprises 180,000 or so distinct CDR3 sequences, about 20% of them detected only once. The leading ten clones occupy approximately 6.4% of the sample. The sample's time point label, decoded: patch test 1, 2 weeks after DPC sensitization. This specimen's treatment or condition label, interpreted: therapeutic diphenylcyclopropenone sensitization with weekly scalp DPC. Here the sequenced sample was whole blood, taken in connection with sensitization to the hapten diphenylcyclopropenone (DPC). The receptors here all came from a woman between 50 and 59 years old with alopecia areata. Some clones in this sample may be carry-over from other donors' samples.

Only a few counts were recorded for this clonotype. This rearrangement joins TRBV12-3 or TRBV12-4 to TRBJ2-5, with D hard to call. The CDR3 runs 12 residues. V lost 1 base to trimming and J lost 4 bases, with 4 bases between them. This CDR3 reads CASSLEGETQYF. The CDR3 DNA reads as TGTGCCAGCAGTTTAGAGGGAGAGACCCAGTACTTC.

The V and J genes are TRBV5-1 and TRBJ2-7; 14 nucleotides match TRBD2. The germline gives CDR1 SGHRS, CDR2 YFSETQ. The CDR3 totals 16 residues. The V gene end was trimmed by 4 bases and the J gene end by 4 bases; junction bases not matched to a gene: 7. The CDR3 reads CASSAGLAGGSYEQYF. CDR3 DNA sequence: TGCGCCAGCAGCGCCGGACTAGCGGGAGGTTCTTACGAGCAGTACTTC.

The chain recombines TRBV5-1 with TRBJ1-1; 7 nucleotides match TRBD1. From germline, CDR1 is SGHRS and CDR2 YFSETQ. The CDR3 is made up of 14 amino acids. The ends lost 1 base at V and 5 bases at J; junction bases unmatched: 5. As DNA, the CDR3 is TGCGCCAGCAGCTTGAGTCAGGGGGGAACTGAAGCTTTCTTT. It encodes CASSLSQGGTEAFF.

The CDR3 here is CANWGEGNQPQHF. The DNA for the CDR3 is TGTGCCAACTGGGGGGAAGGCAATCAGCCCCAGCATTTT. This chain uses TRBV27 with TRBJ1-5; D possibly corresponds to TRBD1 (5 bases). V was clipped by 10 bases and J by 2 bases, with 12 bases between them. This CDR3 is 13 amino acids long. Germline assignment: CDR1 MNHEY and CDR2 SMNVEV (reference sequence).

This clonotype was seen a handful of times. This chain uses TRBV5-1 with TRBJ2-5; D not resolved. Trimming took off 4 bases at V and 5 bases at J, with 12 bases between the two ends. Germline V gene sequence: CDR1 SGHRS, CDR2 YFSETQ. The CDR3 runs to 13 residues. The CDR3 bases are TGCGCCAGCAGCACCGCCTTAGAGGAGACCCAGTACTTC. It specifies CASSTALEETQYF.

This chain connects TRBV12-3 or TRBV12-4 to TRBJ2-1, with TRBD2 matching over 9 bases. V was clipped by 5 bases and J by 11 bases; unmatched bases: 4. This CDR3 spans 12 amino acids. The CDR3 loop reads CASSPSGIQQFF. In DNA, the CDR3 is TGTGCCAGCAGTCCTAGCGGGATCCAGCAGTTCTTC.

The rearrangement uses TRBV20-1 and TRBJ1-6, with TRBD1 as a possible D gene (6 bases). CDR1 is DFQATT and CDR2 is SNEGSKA in the germline V gene (reference sequence). The germline V and J ends were trimmed by 6 bases and 6 bases, with 15 bases remaining between them. The CDR3 sequence is 14 residues long. As DNA, the CDR3 is TGCAGTGCAGCCGAGGACAGATTTAATTCACCCCTCCACTTT. Translating it yields CSAAEDRFNSPLHF.

This clonotype was observed a handful of times. The chain uses TRBV10-1 and TRBJ2-2; TRBD2 might be the D (6 bases). The CDR3 sequence is 14 residues long. The V end lost 6 bases, the J end lost 3 bases, and 11 bases lay between the germline ends. Per the germline V gene, CDR1 is WNHNN and CDR2 is SYGVQD (reference sequence). CDR3 DNA sequence: TGCGCCAGCAGACGGGAGACGGACACCGGGGAGCTGTTTTTT. It codes for CASRRETDTGELFF.

V usage is TRBV20-1 and J usage is TRBJ1-5, with D hard to call. The ends were cut back, 2 bases at V and 0 bases at J, with 8 bases in the middle. This CDR3 region has 14 residues. Looked up from germline, CDR1 is DFQATT and CDR2 is SNEGSKA (reference sequence). CDR3 amino acids: CSARSGYSNQPQHF. Written as DNA, the CDR3 is TGCAGTGCTAGATCGGGATATAGCAATCAGCCCCAGCATTTT.

The J gene is TRBJ2-3, the V gene TRBV9, with D perhaps TRBD2 (5 bases). The CDR3 is made up of 14 amino acids. V was clipped by 4 bases and J by 8 bases, with 17 bases between them. Per germline, CDR1 SGDLS and CDR2 YYNGEE. This chain's CDR3 is CASSPFSVGSTQYF. The CDR3 coding sequence is TGTGCCAGCAGCCCATTTAGCGTAGGGTCTACGCAGTATTTT.

This clonotype came up a few times. The chain is built from TRBV29-1 and TRBJ2-7, with TRBD2 matching over 8 bases. This CDR3 is 13 amino acids long. CDR1 SQVTM and CDR2 ANQGSEA come from the germline V gene. J gave up 7 bases and V 6 bases, and 11 bases lay outside the gene matches. Written as DNA, the CDR3 is TGCAGCGTCGGTGGACTAGCTTTAAGTGAGCAGTACTTC. As protein: CSVGGLALSEQYF.

The chain couples TRBV7-9 to TRBJ2-5, with a weak D call TRBD1 (5 bases). Germline CDR1 is SEHNR and CDR2 is FQNEAQ (reference sequence). V was shortened by 5 bases and J by 3 bases, with 10 bases between the two germline ends. The CDR3 has 13 amino acids. The CDR3 coding sequence is TGTGCCAGCAGCAGGGGATCGGAAGAGACCCAGTACTTC. It is translated as CASSRGSEETQYF.

This clonotype is medium-sized within its sample. The CDR3 reads CSVPTLDRGLTNTQYF. CDR3 in DNA: TGCAGCGTCCCCACTCTCGACAGGGGGCTAACGAATACGCAGTATTTT. V is TRBV29-1 and J is TRBJ2-3; TRBD1 aligns across 10 bases. The germline V gene encodes CDR1 SQVTM and CDR2 ANQGSEA. This CDR3 spans 16 amino acids. V lost 6 bases, J lost 7 bases, and 16 bases stayed unmatched.

About this clonotype: The junction shows a germline mismatch at one end, possibly a read error. V and J are TRBV18 and TRBJ1-2, with D possibly being TRBD1 (6 bases). Germline assignment: CDR1 KGHSH and CDR2 LQKENI. The CDR3 has 13 amino acids. CDR3 DNA: TGTCCCAGCTCACCGGACAGCGCCTATGGCTACACCTTC. Translated: CPSSPDSAYGYTF.

The chain has TRBV29-1 and TRBJ2-3; D possibly corresponds to TRBD1 (6 bases). The CDR3 runs to 13 residues. Per the germline V gene, CDR1 is SQVTM and CDR2 is ANQGSEA. Trimming took off 6 bases at V and 2 bases at J, with 12 bases between the two ends. CDR3 in DNA: TGCAGCGTGAGGGACACAGCCACAGATACGCAGTATTTT. It specifies CSVRDTATDTQYF.

This clonotype was counted a few times. This chain joins TRBV19 and TRBJ2-2; 8 bases are a match to TRBD1. The ends lost 5 bases at V and 5 bases at J; junction bases unmatched: 10. The CDR3 spans 16 residues. In germline, CDR1 is LNHDA, CDR2 SQIVND (reference sequence). CDR3 sequence (DNA): TGTGCCAGTAGTCCTGGGACAGGAATGGGAACCGGGGAGCTGTTTTTT. This encodes CASSPGTGMGTGELFF.

This clonotype occurred a few times. The gene calls are TRBV5-1 and TRBJ2-5; possible D gene TRBD1, 6 bases. V was cut by 0 bases and J by 2 bases, with 11 bases left in between. CDR1 and CDR2 (germline): SGHRS, YFSETQ. The CDR3 extends over 15 amino acids. In DNA form, the CDR3 reads TGCGCCAGCAGCTTGGAGGGACAAAGTCAAGAGACCCAGTACTTC. This sequence encodes CASSLEGQSQETQYF.

This clonotype has a count of ten or more. CDR3 sequence (DNA): TGTGCCAGCAGCAGAGCCCACTCCTACGAGCAGTACTTC. Encoded protein: CASSRAHSYEQYF. The gene calls are TRBV6-5 and TRBJ2-7, with D hard to call. This CDR3 contains 13 residues. The germline V gene encodes CDR1 MNHEY and CDR2 SVGAGI. Trimming removed 6 bases at V and 0 bases at J, with 9 bases between.

The gene calls are TRBV7-3 and TRBJ2-3, with 12 nucleotides matching TRBD2. V lost 2 bases to trimming and J lost 6 bases; unmatched junction nucleotides: 6. The germline gives CDR1 SGHTA, CDR2 FQGTGA. The CDR3 extends over 16 amino acids. In nucleotides, the CDR3 is TGTGCCAGCAGCTTACTAGCGGGAGGGCCGATGGATACGCAGTATTTT. It specifies CASSLLAGGPMDTQYF.

The chain combines TRBV7-2 with TRBJ2-1, with 8 bases lining up with TRBD1. Trimming removed 5 bases from V and 3 bases from J; junction bases left unmatched: 6. Germline V CDR1 and CDR2: SGHTA, FQGNSA. The CDR3 extends over 15 amino acids. The CDR3 loop is CASSGGQDFYNEQFF. CDR3 nucleotide sequence: TGTGCCAGCAGCGGGGGACAGGACTTCTACAATGAGCAGTTCTTC.

V and J are TRBV19 and TRBJ2-1; D remains unclear. The germline V gene encodes CDR1 LNHDA and CDR2 SQIVND (reference sequence). The V gene lost 5 bases and the J gene lost 6 bases, with 17 bases spanning the gap. The CDR3 is 15 amino acids. The CDR3 bases are TGTGCCAGTAGTCCAACAGCCGTTTCCATCAATGAGCAGTTCTTC. Translated, it gives CASSPTAVSINEQFF.

V gene TRBV20-1 combines with J gene TRBJ2-3; D remains unclear. Germline CDR1 DFQATT, CDR2 SNEGSKA (reference sequence). This CDR3 has 14 amino acids. V shed 4 bases and J shed 0 bases, with 11 bases lying between them. The CDR3 sequence is CSATYGASTDTQYF. The DNA for the CDR3 is TGCAGTGCTACCTACGGAGCTAGCACAGATACGCAGTATTTT.

This clonotype was observed a few times. The V and J genes are TRBV20-1 and TRBJ1-2, with 8 bases aligning to TRBD1. This CDR3 spans 14 amino acids. V lost 6 bases, J lost 7 bases, and 13 bases stayed unmatched. Germline assignment: CDR1 DFQATT and CDR2 SNEGSKA (reference sequence). CDR3 coding DNA: TGCAGTGCCCGCCGTCCGACAGGGGAAGTTGGCTACACCTTC. It yields the protein CSARRPTGEVGYTF.

This clonotype was detected once. The CDR3 DNA sequence: TGTGCCAGCAGCCAGAGATATAGCAATCAGCCCCAGCATTTT. It translates to CASSQRYSNQPQHF. V is TRBV3-1 and J is TRBJ1-5, with no clear D. The V and J ends lost 3 bases and 0 bases respectively, with 6 bases between them. Germline V gene lookup returns CDR1 LGHDT and CDR2 YNNKEL (reference sequence). CDR3 length: 14 residues.

In its sample, this clonotype was seen many times. The chain combines TRBV5-4 with TRBJ2-1, with TRBD2 identical over 8 bases. Looked up from germline, CDR1 is SGHNT and CDR2 is YYREEE (reference sequence). The junction had 11 bases not matched to a gene; V was cut back by 2 bases and J by 10 bases. This CDR3 has 15 amino acids. CDR3 DNA sequence: TGTGCCAGCAGCTTTCTGGCGGGAGGAAGTCGCGAGCAGTTCTTC. This sequence encodes CASSFLAGGSREQFF. The full variable domain, rest sourced from reference TRBV5-4 and TRBJ2-1, is ETGVTQSPTHLIKTRGQQVTLRCSSQSGHNTVSWYQQALGQGPQFIFQYYREEENGRGNFPPRFSGLQFPNYSSELNVNALELDDSALYLCASSFLAGGSREQFFGPGTRLTVL.

This clonotype was recorded once. The chain combines TRBV10-3 with TRBJ2-1, with D possibly matching TRBD2 (7 bases). This CDR3 has 14 amino acids. V was cut by 7 bases and J by 4 bases, with 14 bases left in between. Germline loops: CDR1 ENHRY, CDR2 SYGVKD. The CDR3 DNA reads as TGTGCCATCAACGAGGGGGGGGCTTACAATGAGCAGTTCTTC. Its protein is CAINEGGAYNEQFF.

This clonotype was detected once. This rearrangement joins TRBV7-8 to TRBJ1-1; 7 bases line up with TRBD1. This CDR3 comprises 15 residues. Germline lookup yields CDR1 SGHVS and CDR2 FQNEAQ. V dropped 5 bases and J dropped 6; count of bases not matched to a gene: 12. The CDR3 coding sequence is TGTGCCAGCAGCCACAATTCTCAGGGGGGGGCTGAAGCTTTCTTT. Translation gives CASSHNSQGGAEAFF.